The T cell receptor beta chain under discussion was sequenced for a study of blood T cells in healthy people across ages. Study conclusions and caveats: Compared with aged donors, long-lived donors showed fewer expanded clones, suggesting selection.

A sample-barcoded 5' primer and a J-beta primer mix were used in a second PCR of roughly 6 to 11 cycles. Tags on each cDNA molecule came from a template-switch adaptor with 12 random nucleotides. In TCRdb, the 5' RACE reads were re-called with MiXCR into one record per CDR3 protein. The sample has 790,000 or so distinct CDR3 sequences; 46% are singletons. Worth noting for this clonotype: The antigen is undetermined.

CDR3 length equals 13 residues. Germline V CDR1 and CDR2: DFQATT, SNEGSKA (reference sequence). The chain carries TRBV20-1 and TRBJ2-1, with D perhaps given as TRBD1 or TRBD2 (5 bases each). The J call is in doubt because the DNA end fits TRBJ2-7 better. This clonotype was sampled from a man older than 75 in good health. The source material was blood. The CDR3 sequence is CSAGPRPYNEQYF. CDR3 coding DNA: TGCAGTGCGGGACCACGACCCTACAATGAGCAGTACTTC.